This section outlines one TCR beta chain sequence together with its context. Antigen: not known. The PCR used 60 Vbeta and 13 Jbeta primers. Libraries were prepared by immunoSEQ multiplex PCR; TCRdb keeps only in-frame clonotypes and omits some of them. The table shows roughly 170,000 clones, with 75% to 90% occurring only once. Germline V gene sequence: CDR1 SGHTA, CDR2 FQGNSA. The CDR3 totals 13 residues. These data originate in a study of cytomegalovirus exposure and HLA in healthy donors. Findings of the study overall: In presence/absence analyses, roughly uniform sequencing depth across donors was assumed.

Sequenced input: PBMCs. The chain uses TRBV7-2 and TRBJ2-5; D remains ambiguous. The DNA matches TRBJ2-7 better at its end, which makes the J call doubtful. This clonotype was obtained from a boy aged 5-17 years in good health and CMV-seronegative. Written as DNA, the CDR3 is TGTGCCAGCAGCCCTATATTAGACTACGAGCAGTACTTC. It is translated as CASSPILDYEQYF.